This T cell receptor beta chain comes out of a study of blood T cell repertoires in COVID-19. The CDR3 is 11 amino acids. With V trimmed by 5 bases and J by 14 bases, 8 bases remained unmatched. Germline-derived CDR1 and CDR2 are SEHNR and FQNEAQ (reference sequence). Some clones are missing from TCRdb's copy, which holds only in-frame ones; the method was immunoSEQ multiplex PCR. The sample yields over 200,000 clones, 80% seen once. The V gene is TRBV7-9, the J gene TRBJ2-5; 7 bases fit TRBD1. The source of this sequence is a human donor in a cohort sampled during active COVID-19. The sequenced sample consisted of peripheral blood. CDR3 nucleotides: TGTGCCAGCAGCCCCTCGGGGACAGCCTACTTC. Residues: CASSPSGTAYF.